This T cell receptor (beta chain) was sequenced in a study of blood T cell repertoires in COVID-19. Overall study: Acute-phase and convalescent COVID-19 samples originated in the United States, Italy and Spain. Sources were T cells, B-cell-depleted T cells, or PBMCs; the material itself was cDNA or gDNA.

Seattle cases were enrolled at active infection and followed longitudinally. Authors' methods: Estimation of nucleated cell counts relied on the amplification of reference gene primers. Produced via immunoSEQ multiplex PCR; TCRdb's table is partial and in-frame only. Clone size and V and J calls were adopted from that table, with D and trimming inferred from the DNA. The repertoire holds some 360,000 clones, with roughly 86% as singletons. Sequencing input: peripheral blood. This TCR was recovered from a woman between 55 and 75 years old with COVID-19, enrolled during active disease.

The DNA for the CDR3 is TGTGCCAGCAGTGAAGTTACGGGGGGCGAGCAGTACTTC. Translating gives CASSEVTGGEQYF. The chain carries TRBV6-1 and TRBJ2-7, with 7 nucleotides matching TRBD2. Germline V CDR1 and CDR2: MNHNS, SASEGT. Unmatched junction bases numbered 3, after V lost 1 base and J lost 6 bases. The CDR3 has 13 residues.